Listed here is a single TCR beta chain. The V gene's germline CDR1 is SGHAT and CDR2 FQNNGV. There are 16 residues in the CDR3. V was trimmed by 0 bases and J by 3 bases, leaving 15 bases between them. The data derive from a study of T cells after yellow fever vaccination. The study made its TCR cDNA through 5'RACE template switching. That step introduced a universal primer site along with UMIs. TCRdb fed the 5' RACE reads into MiXCR, producing one record per CDR3 protein. This table holds 500,000 to 650,000 distinct CDR3 sequences, around 12% found once. The chain has TRBV11-2 and TRBJ2-7; D perhaps matches TRBD1 (5 bases). The sequence derives from a man younger than 45 who received the YFV17D yellow fever vaccine. Sequencing was performed on PBMCs, taken on the day of the yellow fever booster vaccination. The CDR3: CASSLEPGHNFYEQYF. The DNA for the CDR3 is TGTGCCAGCAGCTTAGAACCCGGACACAATTTCTACGAGCAGTACTTC.